Listed here is a single T cell receptor (beta chain). Its target is not known. CDR3 length: 11 amino acids. V lost 7 bases, J lost 5 bases, and 8 bases lay in between. Germline-derived CDR1 and CDR2 are SNHLY and FYNNEI. Data came from immunoSEQ multiplex PCR; TCRdb stores just in-frame clones and leaves some out. The sample carries about 2,300 clones, over 80% recorded once. The entry originates in a study of somatic mutations in cytotoxic T cells in rheumatoid arthritis. At the level of the study: Flow sorting of some V beta antibody-stained T cells reached nearly 100% purity, with V beta1+ cells also TCRB-sequenced.

Findings and limits, study-wide: About an eighth of the 65 patients had a largest CD8+ clone above 20% of CD8+ cells. Clonality of CD8+ T cells, which was compared between rheumatoid arthritis patients and age-matched healthy controls, did not differ significantly.

The gene calls are TRBV2 and TRBJ1-1, with D unresolved. This TCR derives from a woman in her 70s with rheumatoid arthritis. Input material: CD8+ T cells sorted from blood. In DNA form, the CDR3 reads TGTGCCAGCACCGGAGGGACTGAAGCTTTCTTT. Amino acids: CASTGGTEAFF. Full variable domain (remainder filled in from reference TRBV2 and TRBJ1-1): EPEVTQTPSHQVTQMGQEVILRCVPISNHLYFYWYRQILGQKVEFLVSFYNNEISEKSEIFDDQFSVERPDGSNFTLKIRSTKLEDSAMYFCASTGGTEAFFGQGTRLTVV.